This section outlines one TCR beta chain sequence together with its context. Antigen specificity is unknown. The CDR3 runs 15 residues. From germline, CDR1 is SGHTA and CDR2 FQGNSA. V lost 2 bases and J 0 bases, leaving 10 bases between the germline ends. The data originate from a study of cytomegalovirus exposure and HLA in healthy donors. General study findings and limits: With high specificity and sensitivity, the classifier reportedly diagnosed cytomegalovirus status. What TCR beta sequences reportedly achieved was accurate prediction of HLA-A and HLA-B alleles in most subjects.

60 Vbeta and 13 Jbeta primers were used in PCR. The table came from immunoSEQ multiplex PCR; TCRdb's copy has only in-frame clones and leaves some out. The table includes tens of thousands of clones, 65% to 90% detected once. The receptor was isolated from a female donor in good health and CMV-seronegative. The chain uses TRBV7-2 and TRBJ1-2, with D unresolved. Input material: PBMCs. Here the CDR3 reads CASSLTGFSNYGYTF. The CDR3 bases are TGTGCCAGCAGCTTAACGGGTTTTTCTAACTATGGCTACACCTTC. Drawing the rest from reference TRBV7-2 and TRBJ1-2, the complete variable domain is GAGVSQSPSNKVTEKGKDVELRCDPISGHTALYWYRQSLGQGLEFLIYFQGNSAPDKSGLPSDRFSAERTGGSVSTLTIQRTQQEDSAVYLCASSLTGFSNYGYTFGSGTRLTVV.